These 13 T cell receptor beta chains came from one sample sequenced in a study of cytomegalovirus exposure and HLA in healthy donors. Sequencing used immunoSEQ multiplex PCR; TCRdb keeps in-frame clones, though not all of them. This repertoire shows more than 90,000 clones, around nine tenths found once; its top ten account for nearly 4.5%. The sample comprised PBMCs. These receptors came from a young man in good health and CMV-seropositive.

V and J are TRBV18 and TRBJ1-5; 8 bases agree with TRBD1. The CDR3 consists of 15 residues. V dropped 6 bases and J dropped 1; count of bases not matched to a gene: 5. The V gene's germline CDR1 is KGHSH and CDR2 LQKENI. Written as DNA, the CDR3 is TGTGCCAGCTCTGATCAGGGGGCAAGCAATCAGCCCCAGCATTTT. Translation gives CASSDQGASNQPQHF.

The chain links TRBV29-1 to TRBJ2-5, with D perhaps matching TRBD2 (6 bases). Germline values: CDR1 SQVTM, CDR2 ANQGSEA. The length of the CDR3 is 13 residues. Trimming removed 2 bases from V and 4 bases from J, with 11 bases in between. The CDR3 bases are TGCAGCGTTGAATTCTGGGGAGGAGAGACCCAGTACTTC. Translation: CSVEFWGGETQYF. Variable domain in full (rest from reference TRBV29-1 and TRBJ2-5): SAVISQKPSRDICQRGTSLTIQCQVDSQVTMMFWYRQQPGQSLTLIATANQGSEATYESGFVIDKFPISRPNLTFSTLTVSNMSPEDSSIYLCSVEFWGGETQYFGPGTRLLVL.

V is TRBV27 and J is TRBJ2-2, with D maybe TRBD1 (6 bases). Germline V gene lookup returns CDR1 MNHEY and CDR2 SMNVEV (reference sequence). Trimming took off 10 bases at V and 4 bases at J, with 16 bases between the two ends. This CDR3 is built from 14 residues. The CDR3 spells CANLKGDFTGELFF. CDR3 DNA sequence: TGTGCCAACCTGAAGGGGGATTTCACCGGGGAGCTGTTTTTT.

V gene TRBV6-1 combines with J gene TRBJ2-7; 10 nucleotides agree with TRBD1. The CDR3 runs to 14 residues. Germline CDR1 reads MNHNS; CDR2 reads SASEGT. The trim removed 8 bases at V and 5 bases at J, leaving 9 bases unmatched. The CDR3 sequence is CASGGQGIKNEQYF. In DNA, the CDR3 is TGTGCCAGCGGGGGACAGGGGATAAAAAACGAGCAGTACTTC.

This sequence joins TRBV11-2 and TRBJ2-5, with D perhaps TRBD2 (7 bases). This CDR3 has 16 residues. The germline CDR1 and CDR2 sequences are SGHAT and FQNNGV. V was trimmed by 3 bases and J by 2 bases, leaving 16 bases between them. The CDR3 sequence: CASSFNRGGPQETQYF. For the CDR3, the DNA is TGTGCCAGCAGCTTCAATAGGGGGGGACCTCAAGAGACCCAGTACTTC.

The V call is TRBV11-2, the J call TRBJ1-3; D is ambiguous. V was clipped by 4 bases and J by 4 bases, with 17 bases between them. From germline, CDR1 is SGHAT and CDR2 FQNNGV. CDR3 length: 16 residues. In DNA, the CDR3 is TGTGCCAGCAGCTCACGTCCCAGGCGTCTAGGAAACACCATATATTTT. Its protein is CASSSRPRRLGNTIYF.

The chain recombines TRBV5-5 with TRBJ1-4, with 7 bases fitting TRBD1. Per germline, CDR1 SGHKS and CDR2 YYEKEE (reference sequence). This CDR3 has 14 residues. V dropped 4 bases and J dropped 8; count of bases not matched to a gene: 8. The CDR3 region is CASSGQGGQEKLFF. The CDR3, as DNA: TGTGCCAGCAGCGGTCAGGGGGGTCAGGAAAAACTGTTTTTT. Full variable domain (rest looked up from reference TRBV5-5 and TRBJ1-4): DAGVTQSPTHLIKTRGQQVTLRCSPISGHKSVSWYQQVLGQGPQFIFQYYEKEERGRGNFPDRFSARQFPNYSSELNVNALLLGDSALYLCASSGQGGQEKLFFGSGTQLSVL.

The chain uses TRBV4-1 and TRBJ1-6, with D hard to call. V shed 1 base and J shed 6 bases, with 13 bases lying between them. Per germline, CDR1 MGHRA and CDR2 YSYEKL. There are 16 residues in the CDR3. The CDR3 DNA follows: TGCGCCAGCAGCCAAGTTAGCGGCCCACCTAATTCACCCCTCCACTTT. Residues: CASSQVSGPPNSPLHF.

The chain has TRBV7-2 and TRBJ1-2, with TRBD1 identical over 10 bases. The CDR3 has 17 residues. CDR1 SGHTA and CDR2 FQGNSA come from the germline V gene. V shed 4 bases, J shed 3 bases, and the junction held 11 bases outside the gene matches. The CDR3 loop is CASSSPPGTGVDYGYTF. As DNA, the CDR3 is TGTGCCAGCAGCTCGCCGCCGGGGACAGGGGTTGACTATGGCTACACCTTC.

This clone has just one count. The chain recombines TRBV7-2 with TRBJ2-1, with TRBD2 identical over 7 bases. The germline gives CDR1 SGHTA, CDR2 FQGNSA. The CDR3 consists of 15 residues. With V trimmed by 3 bases and J by 4 bases, 6 bases remained unmatched. The CDR3 loop is CASSLGLLSYNEQFF. DNA for the CDR3: TGTGCCAGCAGCTTGGGACTACTTAGTTACAATGAGCAGTTCTTC.

This sequence joins TRBV4-1 and TRBJ1-3; no clear D. Trimming removed 1 base from V and 2 bases from J, with 9 bases in between. The CDR3 runs to 15 residues. The V gene's germline CDR1 is MGHRA and CDR2 YSYEKL. The CDR3 DNA reads as TGCGCCAGCAGCCAAGCTGAGTTAACTGGAAACACCATATATTTT. Protein: CASSQAELTGNTIYF.

V gene TRBV6-1 combines with J gene TRBJ1-2; 10 bases are shared with TRBD1. Trimming cost V 3 bases and J 5 bases; bases outside gene matches: 9. CDR3 length: 16 residues. Germline CDR1 reads MNHNS; CDR2 reads SASEGT. The CDR3 loop reads CASSDPTDRGRYGYTF. CDR3 DNA: TGTGCCAGCAGTGACCCTACCGACAGGGGGCGATATGGCTACACCTTC.

The chain joins TRBV2 to TRBJ1-2; tentative D call: TRBD1 (5 bases). V dropped 7 bases and J dropped 2 bases, with 11 bases sitting between them. Germline CDR1 reads SNHLY; CDR2 reads FYNNEI. The CDR3 consists of 13 residues. The CDR3 sequence: CASKTDRNYGYTF. CDR3 nucleotides: TGTGCCAGCAAAACAGACAGAAACTATGGCTACACCTTC.